This TCR beta chain was sequenced during a study of CD8 T cells in Susac syndrome (dated by TCRdb to between 2018 and 2020). Study-wide context: Of the Susac syndrome patients who were sequenced, six had clinically active disease and about eight were in clinical remission. The study used repertoire sequencing to test whether antigen drove CD8+ T cell activation and differentiation in Susac syndrome. At blood withdrawal, Susac syndrome patients were therapy-naive, treated with corticosteroids (with IVIg additionally given to some), or treated with IVIg alone. The study at large found these results: In the CD4+ T cell repertoire of Susac syndrome patients, clonal expansion was not detected. The TCR sequencing and HLA analysis was acknowledged to have included a relatively small number of individuals.

About this clonotype itself: What antigen it recognizes has not been identified. No base-level quality is on record; no much larger clone is a single base apart.

Peripheral blood CD8+ and CD4+ T cells from healthy donors, Susac syndrome patients and multiple sclerosis patients were profiled using high-throughput TCR beta sequencing. Recently defined diagnostic criteria for definite or probable disease were met by the Susac syndrome patients. Bulk CD8+ and CD4+ T cells were purified magnetically by negative isolation, whereas CD8+ TEMRA cells were enriched by FACS. Blood was drawn into EDTA tubes, processed within 24 hours, and PBMCs were isolated by density gradient centrifugation. PBMCs intended for TCR sequencing were cryopreserved in liquid nitrogen and were subsequently thawed in a 37 degrees C water bath. The sorted or isolated CD4+, CD8+ and CD8+ TEMRA cells reached a purity of at least 90%. RNA was extracted using the RNeasy kit, and roughly 0.5 to 1 ug of the RNA was reverse transcribed with random hexamers. The immunoSEQ multiplex PCR assay, which covers 54 Vbeta and 13 Jbeta segments, was used to amplify TCR beta CDR3 regions. PCR amplification bias was corrected by using a synthetic template baseline for primer optimization and computational correction. Per the original workflow: Reads were annotated to V, D and J genes according to IMGT and were analyzed with immunoSEQ Analyzer, with only productive sequences retained. Clonality was computed as one minus Shannon entropy normalized by log2 of the number of productive unique sequences. Public and private clones were assessed among the 100 most prevalent clones of each patient and control. Clones were defined as Susac-specific when absent from the healthy and MS cohorts, from 1,000 to 1,100 published viral clones and from other ImmuneACCESS disease sequences. TCRdb reprocessed the public reads (quality trimming at Q25 with fastp, clone calling with MiXCR) and kept in-frame beta chains. Each CDR3 protein gets just one entry, which takes the most common genes and DNA from the rows behind it. The V and J calls here are based on TCRdb, not the publication. In this sample the table shows around 150,000 distinct CDR3 sequences, around 95% of which occur a single time. More than 0.14% of the sample rests with the top ten.

The specimen was CD4+ T cells from PBMCs. The TCR was taken from a human donor with Susac syndrome.

The DNA is TGTGCCAGCAGCGTAGCCAGAAGTGCAGATACGCAGTATTTT. It encodes CASSVARSADTQYF. The rearrangement joined TRBV9 to TRBJ2-3; no D gene call is confident. CDR1 and CDR2 were assigned from the germline V gene as SGDLS and YYNGEE. The CDR3 numbers 14 residues from cysteine through phenylalanine. Kept here is only the CDR3 DNA, which spans 42 bases and is read in frame from base 1. V was cut back by 0 bases and J by 4 bases, leaving a gap of 9 bases between them.